These T cell receptor beta chains were read from a single sample in a study of blood T cell repertoires in COVID-19. Profiling relied on immunoSEQ multiplex PCR, and the TCRdb table lists in-frame clones only, not all of them. Of over 80,000 clones listed, 75% are singletons. Sequencing was performed on peripheral blood. The receptor source for this set is a woman aged 45-65 years with acute or convalescent COVID-19. Both conserved end residues are part of each CDR3. A D gene is named only where the DNA matches it firmly. Not all rows give a size; the values are once, few, many and, for expanded clones, a class.

J gene,D gene,V gene,clone size,CDR3 protein,CDR3 DNA
TRBJ2-2,TRBD1,TRBV19,NA,CASSRKGQRNANTGELFF,TGTGCCAGTAGTAGAAAGGGACAGCGAAACGCGAACACCGGGGAGCTGTTTTTT
TRBJ1-5,NA,TRBV2,few,CASSEAHSQPQHF,TGTGCCAGCAGTGAAGCACACAGTCAGCCCCAGCATTTT
TRBJ2-5,TRBD2,TRBV27,once,CASSPIGEGGKTQYF,TGTGCCAGCAGTCCCATCGGGGAGGGAGGCAAGACCCAGTACTTC
TRBJ1-2,NA,TRBV10-3,few,CAISGNWGDGYGYTF,TGTGCCATCAGTGGTAATTGGGGGGACGGCTATGGCTACACCTTC
TRBJ2-5,NA,TRBV6-1,NA,CASSEFREETQYF,TGTGCCAGCAGTGAATTCAGGGAAGAGACCCAGTACTTC
TRBJ1-2,NA,TRBV28,once,CASSLSHPGGYTF,TGTGCCAGCAGTTTATCTCACCCAGGAGGCTACACCTTC
TRBJ1-2,NA,TRBV7-9,NA,CASSGEVVTGIVDYGYTF,TGTGCCAGCAGCGGTGAAGTAGTAACAGGGATCGTAGACTATGGCTACACCTTC
TRBJ2-2,NA,TRBV2,NA,CASSSQTTNTGELFF,TGTGCCAGCAGTTCGCAGACTACGAACACCGGGGAGCTGTTTTTT
TRBJ1-5,NA,TRBV27,NA,CASTYSNQPQHF,TGTGCCAGCACCTATAGCAATCAGCCCCAGCATTTT
TRBJ1-5,NA,TRBV4-3,NA,CASSQFFGDPGYNQPQHF,NA